These 8 T cell receptor beta chains share one sample of origin, sequenced in a study of siplizumab effects on memory and regulatory T cells. The cells of the mixed lymphocyte reaction underwent an approximately six-day coculture at 37°C. For these TCRs, the target antigens are not known. Measured with immunoSEQ multiplex PCR; TCRdb has only the in-frame clones, and not every one. The sample carries about 7,800 clones, around a third recorded once. The sequenced material came from CFSE-low (dividing) CD8+ T cells sorted from an allogeneic mixed lymphocyte reaction. The receptors stem from a human donor in good health; the cells came from an allogeneic mixed lymphocyte reaction.

This clone is medium-sized. The genes are TRBV11-3 and TRBJ2-2; D not resolved. Trimming shortened V by 5 bases and J by 5 bases, and 15 bases separated the two germline ends. The CDR3 is 15 amino acids. Germline V gene lookup returns CDR1 SGHNT and CDR2 YENEEA. The CDR3 reads CASSNKIGLTGELFF. In DNA, the CDR3 is TGTGCCAGCAGCAACAAGATTGGCCTGACCGGGGAGCTGTTTTTT.

This clone is classed as medium-sized. The rearrangement joins TRBV2 to TRBJ1-5; 9 nucleotides agree with TRBD1. CDR3 length: 15 residues. Germline V lookup: CDR1 SNHLY, CDR2 FYNNEI. Trimming removed 8 bases from V and 3 bases from J; junction bases left unmatched: 8. The CDR3 sequence: CASLDDRGNNQPQHF. The DNA for the CDR3 is TGTGCCAGCTTAGATGACAGGGGGAACAATCAGCCCCAGCATTTT.

This clone counts as medium-sized (0.01 to 0.1%). The chain joins TRBV9 to TRBJ1-1; D is unclear. Germline lookup yields CDR1 SGDLS and CDR2 YYNGEE. The CDR3 runs to 15 residues. V was cut by 0 bases and J by 0 bases, with 9 bases left in between. The chain's CDR3 is CASSVDGGLNTEAFF. The CDR3 DNA reads as TGTGCCAGCAGCGTAGATGGCGGGTTGAACACTGAAGCTTTCTTT. Using reference TRBV9 and TRBJ1-1 for the parts outside the CDR3, the full variable domain is DSGVTQTPKHLITATGQRVTLRCSPRSGDLSVYWYQQSLDQGLQFLIQYYNGEERAKGNILERFSAQQFPDLHSELNLSSLELGDSALYFCASSVDGGLNTEAFFGQGTRLTVV.

Only a few counts were recorded for this clone. The chain couples TRBV5-6 to TRBJ2-3, with TRBD2 as a possible D gene (5 bases). The CDR3 length is 16 residues. V lost 0 bases and J lost 6, with 17 bases in between. Germline V gives CDR1 SGHDT, CDR2 YYEEEE. The CDR3 region has the DNA TGTGCCAGCAGCTTGGCCGGGGTCGGGTCAGACGATACGCAGTATTTT. Translating it yields CASSLAGVGSDDTQYF. Variable domain in full (rest from reference TRBV5-6 and TRBJ2-3): DAGVTQSPTHLIKTRGQQVTLRCSPKSGHDTVSWYQQALGQGPQFIFQYYEEEERQRGNFPDRFSGHQFPNYSSELNVNALLLGDSALYLCASSLAGVGSDDTQYFGPGTRLTVL.

This clone appeared a few times. The rearrangement uses TRBV13 and TRBJ2-1; TRBD2 matches at 8 bases. In germline, CDR1 is PRHDT, CDR2 FYEKMQ (reference sequence). The CDR3 consists of 14 residues. V gave up 0 bases and J gave up 6 bases; unmatched junction bases: 1. Here the CDR3 reads CASSLGGRGNEQFF. The CDR3 region has the DNA TGTGCCAGCAGCTTAGGCGGGAGGGGCAATGAGCAGTTCTTC.

The rearrangement uses TRBV6-5 and TRBJ2-7, with 7 bases lining up with TRBD2. CDR3 length: 12 residues. In germline, CDR1 is MNHEY, CDR2 SVGAGI. J gave up 7 bases and V 2 bases, and 2 bases lay outside the gene matches. The CDR3 DNA sequence: TGTGCCAGCAGTTACGGCGGGGGAGAGCAGTACTTC. Translating gives CASSYGGGEQYF.

This sequence joins TRBV4-2 and TRBJ1-2; 9 nucleotides agree with TRBD1. Germline V lookup: CDR1 LGHNA, CDR2 YNFKEQ. Germline trimming cut 5 bases from V and 1 base from J; bases unmatched to any gene: 8. The CDR3 consists of 16 residues. CDR3 loop: CASSGAPGQGNYGYTF. CDR3 in DNA: TGTGCCAGCAGCGGCGCCCCGGGACAGGGTAACTATGGCTACACCTTC.

The chain joins TRBV12-5 to TRBJ2-1, with TRBD2 matching over 7 bases. Germline CDR1 and CDR2: LGHNT and FRNRAP. The V segment lost 0 bases and the J segment 4 bases; nucleotides outside the gene matches: 6. The CDR3 extends over 16 amino acids. This CDR3 is CASGLVSGRRYNEQFF. CDR3 nucleotides: TGTGCTAGTGGTTTGGTATCCGGGAGGCGGTACAATGAGCAGTTCTTC. The full variable domain, with the rest looked up from reference TRBV12-5 and TRBJ2-1, is DARVTQTPRHKVTEMGQEVTMRCQPILGHNTVFWYRQTMMQGLELLAYFRNRAPLDDSGMPKDRFSAEMPDATLATLKIQPSEPRDSAVYFCASGLVSGRRYNEQFFGPGTRLTVL.